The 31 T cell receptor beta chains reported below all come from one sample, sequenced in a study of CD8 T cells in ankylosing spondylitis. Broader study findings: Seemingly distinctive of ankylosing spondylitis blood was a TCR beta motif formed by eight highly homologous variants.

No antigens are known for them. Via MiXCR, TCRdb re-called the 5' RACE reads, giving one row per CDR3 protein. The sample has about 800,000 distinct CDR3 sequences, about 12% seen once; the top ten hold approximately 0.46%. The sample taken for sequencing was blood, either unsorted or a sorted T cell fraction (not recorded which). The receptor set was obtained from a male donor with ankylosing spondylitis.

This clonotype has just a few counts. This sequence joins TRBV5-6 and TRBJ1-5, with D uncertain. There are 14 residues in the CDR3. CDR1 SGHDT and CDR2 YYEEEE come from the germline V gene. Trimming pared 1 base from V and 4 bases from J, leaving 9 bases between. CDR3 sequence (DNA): TGTGCCAGCAGCTTGATGAGGGCTAATCAGCCCCAGCATTTT. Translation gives CASSLMRANQPQHF.

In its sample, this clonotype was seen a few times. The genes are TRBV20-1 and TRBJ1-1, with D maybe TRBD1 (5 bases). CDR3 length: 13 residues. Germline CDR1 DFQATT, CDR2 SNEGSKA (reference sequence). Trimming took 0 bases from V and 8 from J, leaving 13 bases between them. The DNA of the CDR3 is TGCAGTGCTAGAGATCTGGGTTGGACAGAAGCTTTCTTT. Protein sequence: CSARDLGWTEAFF.

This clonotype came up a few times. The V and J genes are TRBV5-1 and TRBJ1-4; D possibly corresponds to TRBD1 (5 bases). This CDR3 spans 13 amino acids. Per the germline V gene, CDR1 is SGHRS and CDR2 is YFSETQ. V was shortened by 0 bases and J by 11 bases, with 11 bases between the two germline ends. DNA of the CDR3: TGCGCCAGCAGCTTGGTAGGGGACCATAAACTGTTTTTT. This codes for CASSLVGDHKLFF.

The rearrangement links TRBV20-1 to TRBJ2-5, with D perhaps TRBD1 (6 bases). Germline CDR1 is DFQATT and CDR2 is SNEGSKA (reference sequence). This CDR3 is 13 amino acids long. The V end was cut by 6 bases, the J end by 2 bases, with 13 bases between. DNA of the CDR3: TGCAGTGCCGGACAGACCTCACAAGAGACCCAGTACTTC. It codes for CSAGQTSQETQYF.

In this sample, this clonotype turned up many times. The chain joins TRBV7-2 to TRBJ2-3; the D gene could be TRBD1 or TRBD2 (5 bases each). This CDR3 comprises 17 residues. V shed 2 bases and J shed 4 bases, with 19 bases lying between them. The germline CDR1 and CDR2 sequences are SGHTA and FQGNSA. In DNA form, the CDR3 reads TGTGCCAGCAGCTTACAGGGCAGCGGAGCGTGGGCAGATACGCAGTATTTT. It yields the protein CASSLQGSGAWADTQYF.

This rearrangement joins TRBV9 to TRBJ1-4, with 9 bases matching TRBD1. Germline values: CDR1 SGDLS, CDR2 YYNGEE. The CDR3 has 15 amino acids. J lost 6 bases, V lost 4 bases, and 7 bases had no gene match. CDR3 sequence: CASSPSGQGDEKLFF. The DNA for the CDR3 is TGTGCCAGCAGCCCCTCGGGACAGGGTGATGAAAAACTGTTTTTT.

The CDR3 nucleotides are TGCGCCAGCAGCTTGTTTGGGCAGAACACTGAAGCTTTCTTT. This translates into CASSLFGQNTEAFF. The rearrangement links TRBV5-1 to TRBJ1-1, with unresolved D. The germline V and J ends were trimmed by 1 base and 1 base, with 8 bases remaining between them. Germline V CDR1 and CDR2: SGHRS, YFSETQ. The CDR3 has 14 residues.

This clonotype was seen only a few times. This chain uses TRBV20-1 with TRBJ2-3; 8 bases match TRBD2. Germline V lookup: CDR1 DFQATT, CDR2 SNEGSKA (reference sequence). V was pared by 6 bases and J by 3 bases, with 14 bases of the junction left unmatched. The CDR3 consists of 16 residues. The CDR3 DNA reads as TGCAGTGCCAGCGGGTTTTCTAGCGGGCCTACAGATACGCAGTATTTT. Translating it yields CSASGFSSGPTDTQYF.

CDR3 in amino acids: CASSFSNTEGETQYF. The CDR3 DNA reads as TGTGCCAGCAGCTTTAGTAACACCGAGGGGGAGACCCAGTACTTC. V and J are TRBV7-9 and TRBJ2-5, with D perhaps matching TRBD1 or TRBD2 (5 bases each). With 3 bases removed from V and 5 bases from J, the gap between germline ends came to 16 bases. The CDR3 contains 15 residues. CDR1 SEHNR and CDR2 FQNEAQ come from the germline V gene (reference sequence).

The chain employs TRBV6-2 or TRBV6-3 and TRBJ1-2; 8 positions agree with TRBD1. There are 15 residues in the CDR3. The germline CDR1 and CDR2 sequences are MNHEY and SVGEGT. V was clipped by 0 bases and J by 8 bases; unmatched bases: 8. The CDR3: CASSYSLQGDGGYTF. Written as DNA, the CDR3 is TGTGCCAGCAGTTACTCGCTACAGGGGGATGGAGGCTACACCTTC.

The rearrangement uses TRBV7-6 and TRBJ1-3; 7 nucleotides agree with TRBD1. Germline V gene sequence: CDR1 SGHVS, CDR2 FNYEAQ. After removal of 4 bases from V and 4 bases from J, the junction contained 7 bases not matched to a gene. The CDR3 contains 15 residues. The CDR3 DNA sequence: TGTGCCAGCAGCTCGACGGGACAGAGCGGAAACACCATATATTTT. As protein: CASSSTGQSGNTIYF.

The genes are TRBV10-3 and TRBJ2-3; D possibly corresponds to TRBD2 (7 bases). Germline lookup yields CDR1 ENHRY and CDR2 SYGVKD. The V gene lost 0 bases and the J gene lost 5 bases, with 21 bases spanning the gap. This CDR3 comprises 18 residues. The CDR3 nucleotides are TGTGCCATCAGTGAGTCCAGGACTAGGGGGATATTAGAAGATACGCAGTATTTT. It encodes CAISESRTRGILEDTQYF.

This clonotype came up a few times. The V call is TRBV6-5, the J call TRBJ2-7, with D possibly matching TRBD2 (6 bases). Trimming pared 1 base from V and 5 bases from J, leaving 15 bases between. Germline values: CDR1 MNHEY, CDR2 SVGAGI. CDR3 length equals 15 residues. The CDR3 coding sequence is TGTGCCAGCAGTTACTGGGGGGTGCGTGGAGACGAGCAGTACTTC. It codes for CASSYWGVRGDEQYF.

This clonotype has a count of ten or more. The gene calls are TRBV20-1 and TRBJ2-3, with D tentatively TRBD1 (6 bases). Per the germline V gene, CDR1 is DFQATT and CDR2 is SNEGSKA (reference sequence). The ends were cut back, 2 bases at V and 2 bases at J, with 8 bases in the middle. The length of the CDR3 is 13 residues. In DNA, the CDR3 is TGCAGTGCTAGAACAGGGTTCACAGATACGCAGTATTTT. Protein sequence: CSARTGFTDTQYF.

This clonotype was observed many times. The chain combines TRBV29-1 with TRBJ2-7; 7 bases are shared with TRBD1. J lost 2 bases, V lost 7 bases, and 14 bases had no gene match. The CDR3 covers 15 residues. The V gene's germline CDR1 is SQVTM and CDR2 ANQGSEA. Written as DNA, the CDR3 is TGCAGCGCCACGACGGGACAGAGGGATGCCTACGAGCAGTACTTC. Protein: CSATTGQRDAYEQYF.

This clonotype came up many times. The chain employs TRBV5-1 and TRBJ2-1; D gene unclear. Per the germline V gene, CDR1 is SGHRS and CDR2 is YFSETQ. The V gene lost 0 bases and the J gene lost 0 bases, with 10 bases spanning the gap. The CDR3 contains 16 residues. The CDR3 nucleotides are TGCGCCAGCAGCTTGGCGGGCCGGGTCTCCTACAATGAGCAGTTCTTC. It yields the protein CASSLAGRVSYNEQFF.

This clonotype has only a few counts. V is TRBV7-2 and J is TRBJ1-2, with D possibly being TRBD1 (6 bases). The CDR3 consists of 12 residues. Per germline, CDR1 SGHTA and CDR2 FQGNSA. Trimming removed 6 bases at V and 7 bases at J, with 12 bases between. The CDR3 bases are TGTGCCAGCAGATCGGGGGGGCTTGGCTACACCTTC. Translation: CASRSGGLGYTF.

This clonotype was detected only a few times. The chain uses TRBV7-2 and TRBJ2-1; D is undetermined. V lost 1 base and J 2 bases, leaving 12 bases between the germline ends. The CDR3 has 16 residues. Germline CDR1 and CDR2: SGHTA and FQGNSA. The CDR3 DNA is TGTGCCAGCAGCTTAGGACGCGGAAAGACCTACAATGAGCAGTTCTTC. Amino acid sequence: CASSLGRGKTYNEQFF.

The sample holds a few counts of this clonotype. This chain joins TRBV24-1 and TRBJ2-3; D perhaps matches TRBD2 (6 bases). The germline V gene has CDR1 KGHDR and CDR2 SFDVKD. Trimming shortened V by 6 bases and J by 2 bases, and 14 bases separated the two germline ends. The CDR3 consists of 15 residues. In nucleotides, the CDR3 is TGTGCCACCAGTATGAGGGACTTATCCACAGATACGCAGTATTTT. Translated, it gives CATSMRDLSTDTQYF.

CDR3 sequence: CASSQLSRNEQFF. CDR3 DNA sequence: TGTGCCAGCAGCCAACTTTCCAGGAATGAGCAGTTCTTC. This rearrangement joins TRBV3-1 to TRBJ2-1, with D unresolved. The V gene lost 2 bases and the J gene lost 7 bases, with 9 bases spanning the gap. CDR1 and CDR2 from the germline V gene are LGHDT and YNNKEL (reference sequence). The CDR3 contains 13 residues.

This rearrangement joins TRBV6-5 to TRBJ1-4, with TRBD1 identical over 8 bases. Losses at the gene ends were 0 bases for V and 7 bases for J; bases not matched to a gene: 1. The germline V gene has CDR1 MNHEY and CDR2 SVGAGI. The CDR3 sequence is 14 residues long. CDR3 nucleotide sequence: TGTGCCAGCAGTTACTCGACAGGGGCTGAAAAACTGTTTTTT. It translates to CASSYSTGAEKLFF.

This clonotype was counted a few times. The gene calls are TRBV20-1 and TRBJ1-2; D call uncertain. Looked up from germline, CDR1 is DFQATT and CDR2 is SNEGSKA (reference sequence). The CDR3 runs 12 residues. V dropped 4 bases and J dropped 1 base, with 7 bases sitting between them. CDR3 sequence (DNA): TGCAGTGCTAAAACACGTAACTATGGCTACACCTTC. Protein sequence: CSAKTRNYGYTF.

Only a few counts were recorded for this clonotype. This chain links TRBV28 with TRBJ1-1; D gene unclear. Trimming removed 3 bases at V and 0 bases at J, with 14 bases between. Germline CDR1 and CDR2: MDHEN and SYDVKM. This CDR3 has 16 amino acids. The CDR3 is CASSLPSAELNTEAFF. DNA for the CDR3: TGTGCCAGCAGTTTGCCCTCGGCAGAATTGAACACTGAAGCTTTCTTT. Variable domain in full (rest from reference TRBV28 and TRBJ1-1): DVKVTQSSRYLVKRTGEKVFLECVQDMDHENMFWYRQDPGLGLRLIYFSYDVKMKEKGDIPEGYSVSREKKERFSLILESASTNQTSMYLCASSLPSAELNTEAFFGQGTRLTVV.

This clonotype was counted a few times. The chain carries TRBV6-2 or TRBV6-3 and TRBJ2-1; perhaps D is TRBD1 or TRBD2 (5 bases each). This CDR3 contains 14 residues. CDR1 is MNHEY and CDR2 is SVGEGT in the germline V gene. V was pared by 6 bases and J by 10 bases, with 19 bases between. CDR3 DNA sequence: TGTGCCAGCAGAACCGGGACCCACCTGGGAGAGCAGTTCTTC. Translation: CASRTGTHLGEQFF.

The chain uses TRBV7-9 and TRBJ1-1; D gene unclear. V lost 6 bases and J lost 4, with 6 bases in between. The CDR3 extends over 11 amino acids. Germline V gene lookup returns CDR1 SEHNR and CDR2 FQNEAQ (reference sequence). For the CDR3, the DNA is TGTGCCAGCAGGGGGTTCACTGAAGCTTTCTTT. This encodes CASRGFTEAFF.

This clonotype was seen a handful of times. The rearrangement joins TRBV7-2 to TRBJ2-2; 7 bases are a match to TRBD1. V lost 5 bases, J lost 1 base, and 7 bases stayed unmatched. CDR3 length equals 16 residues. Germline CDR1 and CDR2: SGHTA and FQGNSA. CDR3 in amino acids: CASSRQGWRNTGELFF. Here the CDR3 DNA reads TGTGCCAGCAGCCGACAGGGTTGGAGGAACACCGGGGAGCTGTTTTTT.

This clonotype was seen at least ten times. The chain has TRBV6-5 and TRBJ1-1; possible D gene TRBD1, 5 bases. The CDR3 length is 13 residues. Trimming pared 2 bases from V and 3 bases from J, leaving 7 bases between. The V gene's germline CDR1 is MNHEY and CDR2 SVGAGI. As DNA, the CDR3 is TGTGCCAGCAGTTACGGGGGGGACACTGAAGCTTTCTTT. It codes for CASSYGGDTEAFF.

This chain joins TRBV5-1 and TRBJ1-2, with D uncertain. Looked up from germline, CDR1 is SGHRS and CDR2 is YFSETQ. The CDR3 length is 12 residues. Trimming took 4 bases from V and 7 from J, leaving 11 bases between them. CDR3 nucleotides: TGCGCCAGCAGCCGGGATACTAGTGGCTACACCTTC. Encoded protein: CASSRDTSGYTF.

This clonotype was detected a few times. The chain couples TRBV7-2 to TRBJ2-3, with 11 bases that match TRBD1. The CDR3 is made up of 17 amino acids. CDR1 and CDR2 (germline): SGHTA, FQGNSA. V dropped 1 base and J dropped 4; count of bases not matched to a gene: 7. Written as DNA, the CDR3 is TGTGCCAGCAGCTTAGTCGGCGGGACAGGGGGAGCAGATACGCAGTATTTT. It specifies CASSLVGGTGGADTQYF.

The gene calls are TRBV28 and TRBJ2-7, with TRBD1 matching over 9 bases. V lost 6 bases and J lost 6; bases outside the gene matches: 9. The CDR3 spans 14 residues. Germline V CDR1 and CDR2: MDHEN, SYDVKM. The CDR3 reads CASRTGGEISEQYF. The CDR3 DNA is TGTGCCAGCAGAACAGGGGGCGAAATTAGCGAGCAGTACTTC.

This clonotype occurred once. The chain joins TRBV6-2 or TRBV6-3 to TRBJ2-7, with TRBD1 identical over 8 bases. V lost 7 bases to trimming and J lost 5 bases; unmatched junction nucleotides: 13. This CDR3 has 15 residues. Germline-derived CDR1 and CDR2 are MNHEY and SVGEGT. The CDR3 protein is CASKQSGQGLDEQYF. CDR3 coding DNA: TGTGCCAGCAAACAATCCGGACAGGGCCTAGACGAGCAGTACTTC.